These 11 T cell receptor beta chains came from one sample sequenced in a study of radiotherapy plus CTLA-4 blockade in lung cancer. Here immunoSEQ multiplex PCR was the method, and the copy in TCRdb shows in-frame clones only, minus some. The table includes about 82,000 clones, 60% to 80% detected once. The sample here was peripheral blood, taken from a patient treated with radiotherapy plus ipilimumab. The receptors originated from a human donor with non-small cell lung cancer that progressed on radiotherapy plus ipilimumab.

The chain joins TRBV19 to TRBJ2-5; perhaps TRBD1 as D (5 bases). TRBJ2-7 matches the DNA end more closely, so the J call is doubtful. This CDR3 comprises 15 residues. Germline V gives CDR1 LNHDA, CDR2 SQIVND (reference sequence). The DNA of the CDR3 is TGTGCCAGTAGTATGAAGTACAGGAGCTCCTACGAGCAGTACTTC. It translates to CASSMKYRSSYEQYF.

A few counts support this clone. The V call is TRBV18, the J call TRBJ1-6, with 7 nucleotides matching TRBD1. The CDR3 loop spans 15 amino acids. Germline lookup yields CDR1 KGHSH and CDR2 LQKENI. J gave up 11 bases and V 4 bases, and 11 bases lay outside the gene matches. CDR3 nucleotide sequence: TGTGCCAGCTCACTTACAACGACAGGGTGGCCACCCCTCCACTTT. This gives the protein CASSLTTTGWPPLHF. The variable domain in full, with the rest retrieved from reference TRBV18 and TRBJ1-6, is NAGVMQNPRHLVRRRGQEARLRCSPMKGHSHVYWYRQLPEEGLKFMVYLQKENIIDESGMPKERFSAEFPKEGPSILRIQQVVRGDSAAYFCASSLTTTGWPPLHFGNGTRLTVT.

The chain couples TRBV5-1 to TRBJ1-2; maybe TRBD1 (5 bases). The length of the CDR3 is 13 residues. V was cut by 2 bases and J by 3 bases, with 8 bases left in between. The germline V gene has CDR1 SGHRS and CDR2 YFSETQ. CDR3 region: CASSLQEDYGYTF. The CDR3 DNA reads TGCGCCAGCAGCTTACAGGAGGACTATGGCTACACCTTC. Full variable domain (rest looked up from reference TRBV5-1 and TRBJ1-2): KAGVTQTPRYLIKTRGQQVTLSCSPISGHRSVSWYQQTPGQGLQFLFEYFSETQRNKGNFPGRFSGRQFSNSRSEMNVSTLELGDSALYLCASSLQEDYGYTFGSGTRLTVV.

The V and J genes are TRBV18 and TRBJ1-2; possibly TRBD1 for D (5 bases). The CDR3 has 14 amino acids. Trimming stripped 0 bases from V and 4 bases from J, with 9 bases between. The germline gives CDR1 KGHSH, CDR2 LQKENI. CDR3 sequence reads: CASSPPTGGYGYTF. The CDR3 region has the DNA TGTGCCAGCTCACCACCGACGGGGGGCTATGGCTACACCTTC.

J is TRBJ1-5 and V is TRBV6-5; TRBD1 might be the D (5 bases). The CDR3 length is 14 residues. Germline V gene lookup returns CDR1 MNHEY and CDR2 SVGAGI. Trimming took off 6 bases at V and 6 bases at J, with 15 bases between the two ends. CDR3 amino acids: CASRKGRGSQPQHF. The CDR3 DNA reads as TGTGCCAGCAGGAAGGGTCGGGGGAGTCAGCCCCAGCATTTT.

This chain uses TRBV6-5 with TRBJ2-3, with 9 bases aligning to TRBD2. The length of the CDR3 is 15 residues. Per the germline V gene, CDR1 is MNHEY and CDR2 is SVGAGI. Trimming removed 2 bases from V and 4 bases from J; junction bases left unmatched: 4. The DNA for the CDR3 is TGTGCCAGCAGTTACGTAGCGGGAGCTGCAGATACGCAGTATTTT. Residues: CASSYVAGAADTQYF.

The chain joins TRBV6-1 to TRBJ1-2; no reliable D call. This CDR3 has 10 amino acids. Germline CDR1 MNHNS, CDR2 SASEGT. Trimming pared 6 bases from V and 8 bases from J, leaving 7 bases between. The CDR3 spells CASSAGGYTF. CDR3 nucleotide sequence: TGTGCCAGCAGCGCCGGGGGCTACACCTTC.

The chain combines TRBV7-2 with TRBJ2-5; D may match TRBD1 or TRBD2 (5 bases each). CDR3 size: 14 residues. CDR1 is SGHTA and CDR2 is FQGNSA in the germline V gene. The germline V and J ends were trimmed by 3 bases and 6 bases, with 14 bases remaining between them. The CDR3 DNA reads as TGTGCCAGCAGCTTTCAGGGAGAGACGAAGACCCAGTACTTC. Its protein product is CASSFQGETKTQYF. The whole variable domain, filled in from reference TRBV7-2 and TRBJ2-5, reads GAGVSQSPSNKVTEKGKDVELRCDPISGHTALYWYRQSLGQGLEFLIYFQGNSAPDKSGLPSDRFSAERTGGSVSTLTIQRTQQEDSAVYLCASSFQGETKTQYFGPGTRLLVL.

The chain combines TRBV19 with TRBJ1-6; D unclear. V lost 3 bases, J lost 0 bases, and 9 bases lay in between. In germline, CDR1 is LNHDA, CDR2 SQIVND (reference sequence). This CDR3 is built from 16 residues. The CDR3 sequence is CASSIGDFSYNSPLHF. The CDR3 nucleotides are TGTGCCAGTAGTATTGGAGACTTCTCCTATAATTCACCCCTCCACTTT.

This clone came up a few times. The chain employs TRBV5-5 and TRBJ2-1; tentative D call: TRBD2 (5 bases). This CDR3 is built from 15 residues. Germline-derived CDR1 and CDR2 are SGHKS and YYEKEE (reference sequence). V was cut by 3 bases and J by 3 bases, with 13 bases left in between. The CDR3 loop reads CASSWTDRGYNEQFF. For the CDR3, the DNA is TGTGCCAGCAGCTGGACGGACCGGGGCTACAATGAGCAGTTCTTC. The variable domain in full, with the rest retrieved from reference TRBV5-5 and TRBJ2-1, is DAGVTQSPTHLIKTRGQQVTLRCSPISGHKSVSWYQQVLGQGPQFIFQYYEKEERGRGNFPDRFSARQFPNYSSELNVNALLLGDSALYLCASSWTDRGYNEQFFGPGTRLTVL.

CDR3 in DNA: TGTGCCAGCAGTGAAGGGTGGCGAAGGGTTTGGGAGGGACAGGGGGTTCAGACCCAGTACTTC. Amino acid sequence: CASSEGWRRVWEGQGVQTQYF. This rearrangement joins TRBV6-1 to TRBJ2-5; 11 bases are a match to TRBD1. V trimming: 1 base; J trimming: 6 bases; junction bases outside the gene matches: 22. Germline loops: CDR1 MNHNS, CDR2 SASEGT. The CDR3 consists of 21 residues.